Presented here are 22 T cell receptor beta chains from one specimen sequenced in a study of blood T cell repertoires in COVID-19 (dated by TCRdb to 2018 to 2020). Library prep was done by the immunoSEQ multiplex PCR assay. The source is immuneACCESS, and TCRdb retained only in-frame sequences with V and J called. Part of the clones is not carried over; for the studies checked, unresolved V genes explain less than half of this, and the remainder is unexplained. Within this sample are around 310,000 clones, with 90% of them counted one time only. The ten largest clones take up roughly 1% of the sample. Sequencing was performed on peripheral blood. The receptors shown here come from a woman in her thirties or forties with COVID-19, enrolled during active disease.

This clone was seen just once. The chain employs TRBV28 and TRBJ1-1, with a weak D call TRBD1 (5 bases). The CDR3 contains 13 residues. Trimming stripped 6 bases from V and 4 bases from J, with 12 bases between. CDR1 is MDHEN, CDR2 SYDVKM, per germline. DNA of the CDR3: TGTGCCAGCAGGACTTCAGGGTCCACTGAAGCTTTCTTT. This codes for CASRTSGSTEAFF.

The rearrangement uses TRBV2 and TRBJ2-7, with TRBD1 matching over 9 bases. From germline, CDR1 is SNHLY and CDR2 FYNNEI. This CDR3 is built from 15 residues. Trimming cost V 8 bases and J 3 bases; bases outside gene matches: 11. Here the CDR3 reads CASRRQGTGNYEQYF. The DNA for the CDR3 is TGTGCCAGCCGAAGGCAGGGGACAGGGAACTACGAGCAGTACTTC.

The rearrangement joins TRBV14 to TRBJ2-3, with 14 nucleotides matching TRBD2. The junction had 0 bases not matched to a gene; V was cut back by 1 base and J by 6 bases. The CDR3 extends over 15 amino acids. Germline loops: CDR1 SGHDN, CDR2 FVKESK. CDR3: CASSQGLAGGDTQYF. The CDR3 nucleotides are TGTGCCAGCAGCCAAGGACTAGCGGGAGGGGATACGCAGTATTTT.

This clone was observed once. V gene TRBV29-1 combines with J gene TRBJ2-2, with D tentatively TRBD1 (6 bases). The CDR3 has 15 amino acids. Trimming pared 6 bases from V and 1 base from J, leaving 15 bases between. The germline CDR1 and CDR2 sequences are SQVTM and ANQGSEA. The CDR3 nucleotides read TGCAGCGTCGAACCCCCGGGACAGAACACCGGGGAGCTGTTTTTT. It encodes CSVEPPGQNTGELFF.

This rearrangement joins TRBV2 to TRBJ2-3; 16 bases match TRBD2. V lost 6 bases to trimming and J lost 9 bases; unmatched junction nucleotides: 12. The CDR3 totals 17 residues. Per germline, CDR1 SNHLY and CDR2 FYNNEI. The CDR3 nucleotides are TGTGCCAGCAGGCCGGGACTAGCGGGAGGGACCTCAGGAACGCAGTATTTT. The encoded protein is CASRPGLAGGTSGTQYF.

The V gene is TRBV28, the J gene TRBJ2-5; 14 nucleotides match TRBD2. CDR3 length: 16 residues. Per the germline V gene, CDR1 is MDHEN and CDR2 is SYDVKM. The V and J ends lost 5 bases and 5 bases, in that order; junction bases with no gene match: 7. The CDR3 sequence is CASSPWTSGRRETQYF. The CDR3 DNA sequence: TGTGCCAGCAGTCCTTGGACTAGCGGGAGGAGGGAGACCCAGTACTTC.

V usage is TRBV7-3 and J usage is TRBJ2-1; D is unclear. CDR1 is SGHTA and CDR2 is FQGTGA in the germline V gene. The CDR3 has 16 residues. Trimming removed 1 base from V and 0 bases from J, with 10 bases in between. The CDR3 reads CASSLSWAGSYNEQFF. CDR3 coding DNA: TGTGCCAGCAGCTTAAGCTGGGCTGGCTCCTACAATGAGCAGTTCTTC.

This chain connects TRBV9 to TRBJ2-1; TRBD2 matches at 8 bases. V was clipped by 1 base and J by 8 bases; unmatched bases: 11. The germline gives CDR1 SGDLS, CDR2 YYNGEE. The CDR3 totals 16 residues. The CDR3, as DNA: TGTGCCAGCAGCGTATTAGCGGGACCTTGGGGCGATGAGCAGTTCTTC. Protein: CASSVLAGPWGDEQFF.

The chain is built from TRBV25-1 and TRBJ2-3; 9 bases fit TRBD1. CDR3 size: 15 residues. Germline values: CDR1 MGHDK, CDR2 SYGVNS. Trimming removed 8 bases from V and 6 bases from J; junction bases left unmatched: 12. CDR3 sequence reads: CASGPGQGPGDTQYF. The CDR3 region has the DNA TGTGCCAGCGGCCCAGGACAGGGGCCGGGGGATACGCAGTATTTT.

This chain uses TRBV7-3 with TRBJ2-1, with 10 bases fitting TRBD2. The CDR3 is 15 amino acids. CDR1 and CDR2 from the germline V gene are SGHTA and FQGTGA. The J segment lost 7 bases and the V segment lost 4 bases, leaving 7 bases of the junction unmatched. The CDR3 DNA follows: TGTGCCAGCAGCTCGAAGCGGGGGGGCACAAATGAGCAGTTCTTC. This gives the protein CASSSKRGGTNEQFF.

The chain links TRBV6-5 to TRBJ2-7; 11 nucleotides match TRBD1. CDR3 size: 15 residues. V dropped 6 bases and J dropped 2; count of bases not matched to a gene: 6. Germline CDR1 MNHEY, CDR2 SVGAGI. The CDR3 region is CASRSSGQGAYEQYF. DNA of the CDR3: TGTGCCAGCAGATCCTCGGGACAGGGGGCCTACGAGCAGTACTTC.

This clone was recorded a few times. This sequence joins TRBV3-1 (or the pseudogene TRBV3-2) and TRBJ2-1; tentatively, D is TRBD2 (5 bases). The germline V gene encodes CDR1 LGHDT and CDR2 YNNKEL (reference sequence). The CDR3 totals 14 residues. Between the trimmed V and J ends, which lost 4 bases and 7 bases, there was a span of 14 bases. CDR3 residues: CASSPTVGGNEQFF. CDR3 DNA sequence: TGTGCCAGCAGCCCAACAGTGGGCGGGAATGAGCAGTTCTTC.

This rearrangement joins TRBV4-1 to TRBJ1-2, with unresolved D. V was clipped by 2 bases and J by 5 bases, with 15 bases between them. The germline V gene encodes CDR1 MGHRA and CDR2 YSYEKL. The CDR3 totals 15 residues. CDR3 amino acids: CASSQLTEKGYGYTF. The CDR3 bases are TGCGCCAGCAGCCAACTCACAGAGAAAGGTTATGGCTACACCTTC.

The V gene is TRBV9, the J gene TRBJ1-2, with TRBD1 identical over 7 bases. Germline V CDR1 and CDR2: SGDLS, YYNGEE. CDR3 length: 16 residues. The V gene end was trimmed by 0 bases and the J gene end by 4 bases; junction bases not matched to a gene: 9. The CDR3, as DNA: TGTGCCAGCAGCGTAGCCCCATTGACAGGGTCCTATGGCTACACCTTC. It yields the protein CASSVAPLTGSYGYTF. Using reference TRBV9 and TRBJ1-2 for the parts outside the CDR3, the full variable domain is DSGVTQTPKHLITATGQRVTLRCSPRSGDLSVYWYQQSLDQGLQFLIQYYNGEERAKGNILERFSAQQFPDLHSELNLSSLELGDSALYFCASSVAPLTGSYGYTFGSGTRLTVV.

The chain carries TRBV5-1 and TRBJ1-4; 8 bases agree with TRBD1. Germline trimming cut 5 bases from V and 8 bases from J; bases unmatched to any gene: 8. CDR3 length equals 14 residues. Germline CDR1 reads SGHRS; CDR2 reads YFSETQ. This CDR3 is CASSQQGAREKLFF. CDR3 bases: TGCGCCAGCAGTCAGCAGGGGGCCCGAGAAAAACTGTTTTTT.

This rearrangement joins TRBV9 to TRBJ2-1; D unclear. V was pared by 2 bases and J by 6 bases, with 9 bases between. The germline V gene encodes CDR1 SGDLS and CDR2 YYNGEE. This CDR3 has 13 amino acids. The CDR3 nucleotides are TGTGCCAGCAGCGTTTCAGGTCTCAATGAGCAGTTCTTC. This sequence encodes CASSVSGLNEQFF.

The chain recombines TRBV18 with TRBJ1-1, with TRBD1 identical over 8 bases. CDR1 and CDR2 from the germline V gene are KGHSH and LQKENI. V shed 3 bases, J shed 1 base, and the junction held 1 base outside the gene matches. The CDR3 consists of 14 residues. The CDR3 nucleotides read TGTGCCAGCTCACCCGGGACAGGGAACACTGAAGCTTTCTTT. Amino acids: CASSPGTGNTEAFF.

This sequence joins TRBV19 and TRBJ1-5; D remains ambiguous. CDR3 length: 15 amino acids. CDR1 is LNHDA and CDR2 is SQIVND in the germline V gene (reference sequence). V lost 5 bases to trimming and J lost 0 bases, with 11 bases between them. In nucleotides, the CDR3 is TGTGCCAGTAGTGTACTCACAGATAGCAATCAGCCCCAGCATTTT. As protein: CASSVLTDSNQPQHF.

CDR3 sequence: CASKNPSSVGHEQYF. CDR3 in DNA: TGCGCCAGCAAGAATCCTAGTTCGGTTGGTCACGAGCAGTACTTC. The rearrangement uses TRBV5-1 and TRBJ2-7; D gene unclear. The CDR3 consists of 15 residues. Germline loops: CDR1 SGHRS, CDR2 YFSETQ. V dropped 6 bases and J dropped 5 bases, with 21 bases sitting between them.

The chain links TRBV9 to TRBJ1-5; D gene ambiguous. V gave up 4 bases and J gave up 7 bases, with 15 bases separating them. CDR3 length: 14 residues. The V gene's germline CDR1 is SGDLS and CDR2 YYNGEE. CDR3 region: CASSSAIMGQPQHF. In DNA, the CDR3 is TGTGCCAGCAGCTCAGCCATAATGGGCCAGCCCCAGCATTTT.

This chain joins TRBV6-6 and TRBJ1-4; D gene unclear. V shed 3 bases and J shed 3 bases, with 14 bases lying between them. Germline-derived CDR1 and CDR2 are MNHNY and SVGAGI (reference sequence). The CDR3 covers 16 residues. The CDR3 DNA sequence: TGTGCCAGCAGTTATCCGGGGAAAGAACCTAATGAAAAACTGTTTTTT. This gives the protein CASSYPGKEPNEKLFF.

Turning to this clone: At one boundary the junction diverges from the germline segment, which might be a read error. The chain employs TRBV5-4 and TRBJ1-6; the D gene is possibly TRBD1 (6 bases). CDR3 length: 15 amino acids. Per germline, CDR1 SGHNT and CDR2 YYREEE (reference sequence). In DNA form, the CDR3 reads TGTGCCAGCAGTTTGGGGGGCGATTCGGTCTCACCCCTCCACTTT. Translation: CASSLGGDSVSPLHF. Supplemented by reference TRBV5-4 and TRBJ1-6, the full variable domain reads ETGVTQSPTHLIKTRGQQVTLRCSSQSGHNTVSWYQQALGQGPQFIFQYYREEENGRGNFPPRFSGLQFPNYSSELNVNALELDDSALYLCASSLGGDSVSPLHFGNGTRLTVT.